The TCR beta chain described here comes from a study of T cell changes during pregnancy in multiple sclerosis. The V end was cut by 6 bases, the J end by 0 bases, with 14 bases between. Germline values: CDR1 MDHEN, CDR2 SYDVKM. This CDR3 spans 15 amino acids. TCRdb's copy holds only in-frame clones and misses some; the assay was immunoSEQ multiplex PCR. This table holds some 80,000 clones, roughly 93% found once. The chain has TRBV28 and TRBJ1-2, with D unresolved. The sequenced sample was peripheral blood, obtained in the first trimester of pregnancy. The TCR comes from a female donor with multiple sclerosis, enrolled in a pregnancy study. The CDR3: CASSPLPGANYGYTF. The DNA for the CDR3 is TGTGCCAGCAGCCCTCTCCCCGGGGCTAACTATGGCTACACCTTC.